Following are 20 T cell receptor beta chains from one sample sequenced in a study of shared clonotypes between healthy human individuals. The table came from immunoSEQ multiplex PCR; TCRdb's copy has only in-frame clones and leaves some out. In the table there are around 1.1 million clones, around 77% of which are singletons. Sequenced sample: memory CD4+ T cells from PBMCs. Subset defined: CD45RA-negative fraction. Receptors were obtained from a young man in good health. Some clones in this sample may be carry-over from other donors' samples.

The V and J genes are TRBV28 and TRBJ1-5; unclear D gene. V was pared by 3 bases and J by 3 bases, with 9 bases between. Per germline, CDR1 MDHEN and CDR2 SYDVKM. The CDR3 is made up of 14 amino acids. The CDR3: CASSFGVNNQPQHF. The CDR3 nucleotides are TGTGCCAGCAGTTTTGGGGTTAACAATCAGCCCCAGCATTTT.

The J gene is TRBJ2-3, the V gene TRBV18; D remains unclear. The CDR3 is made up of 14 amino acids. Trimming shortened V by 5 bases and J by 4 bases, and 13 bases separated the two germline ends. Germline-derived CDR1 and CDR2 are KGHSH and LQKENI. The CDR3 sequence: CASSSQKVSDTQYF. Written as DNA, the CDR3 is TGTGCCAGCTCATCACAAAAGGTATCAGATACGCAGTATTTT.

The chain links TRBV28 to TRBJ1-1; TRBD1 agrees at 8 bases. CDR1 is MDHEN, CDR2 SYDVKM, per germline. The J segment lost 6 bases and the V segment lost 6 bases, leaving 9 bases of the junction unmatched. The CDR3 has 14 residues. DNA of the CDR3: TGTGCCAGCAGGCAGACAGGGGTGGGGGCTGAAGCTTTCTTT. Amino acid sequence: CASRQTGVGAEAFF.

The chain recombines TRBV6-6 with TRBJ2-5; no firm D call. Germline V gene sequence: CDR1 MNHNY, CDR2 SVGAGI (reference sequence). V was trimmed by 6 bases and J by 2 bases, leaving 4 bases between them. This CDR3 has 11 amino acids. In DNA form, the CDR3 reads TGTGCCAGCAGGAGGCAAGAGACCCAGTACTTC. Residues: CASRRQETQYF.

The chain employs TRBV27 and TRBJ2-7; 7 nucleotides match TRBD1. The CDR3 spans 15 residues. J gave up 3 bases and V 5 bases, and 10 bases lay outside the gene matches. Germline V gene data show CDR1 as MNHEY and CDR2 as SMNVEV (reference sequence). CDR3 sequence reads: CASSPGWPGGYEQYF. The CDR3, as DNA: TGTGCCAGCAGTCCTGGGTGGCCAGGGGGCTACGAGCAGTACTTC.

This chain uses TRBV9 with TRBJ1-5, with D possibly matching TRBD1 (6 bases). Germline V CDR1 and CDR2: SGDLS, YYNGEE. This CDR3 comprises 14 residues. Between the trimmed V and J ends, which lost 3 bases and 3 bases, there was a span of 10 bases. The CDR3 is CASSDSGVNQPQHF. For the CDR3, the DNA is TGTGCCAGCAGCGACTCAGGGGTCAATCAGCCCCAGCATTTT.

The V gene is TRBV21-1, the J gene TRBJ1-5; the table calls TRBD1, which could not be checked here. TRBV21-1 is marked as a pseudogene. CDR3 length: 17 residues. The CDR3 nucleotides are TGTGCCAGCAGCAAAGCGGGGCAGGGAATTGGCAATCAGCCCCAGCATTTT. Residues: CASSKAGQGIGNQPQHF.

This clone was recorded at least ten times. This sequence joins TRBV5-1 and TRBJ2-5; TRBD2 aligns across 13 bases. Germline V CDR1 and CDR2: SGHRS, YFSETQ. The trim removed 2 bases at V and 3 bases at J, leaving 4 bases unmatched. The CDR3 covers 16 residues. DNA of the CDR3: TGCGCCAGCAGCTTTCCCGGACTAGCGGGAGAAGAGACCCAGTACTTC. Amino acids: CASSFPGLAGEETQYF.

The CDR3 bases are TGTGCCAGCAGCGTAGAGTTAGGGAACTACGAGCAGTACTTC. Its protein is CASSVELGNYEQYF. This sequence joins TRBV9 and TRBJ2-7; D gene uncertain. The V and J ends lost 0 bases and 3 bases respectively, with 10 bases between them. The CDR3 is made up of 14 amino acids. From germline, CDR1 is SGDLS and CDR2 YYNGEE.

CDR3 protein: CASSLNLGGAVEPQHF. The CDR3 bases are TGTGCCAGCAGCTTAAATTTGGGAGGGGCCGTAGAGCCCCAGCATTTT. This chain connects TRBV7-9 to TRBJ1-5; D is possibly TRBD1 (5 bases). Germline V gene sequence: CDR1 SEHNR, CDR2 FQNEAQ (reference sequence). This CDR3 spans 16 amino acids. V lost 2 bases, J lost 8 bases, and 19 bases lay in between.

The chain uses TRBV7-9 and TRBJ2-2; D possibly corresponds to TRBD2 (6 bases). There are 18 residues in the CDR3. Trimming removed 1 base from V and 1 base from J, with 16 bases in between. CDR1 and CDR2 from the germline V gene are SEHNR and FQNEAQ (reference sequence). Written as DNA, the CDR3 is TGTGCCAGCAGCTTAGAAAGCAGTCGGAGGGGGAACACCGGGGAGCTGTTTTTT. Translation: CASSLESSRRGNTGELFF.

The chain recombines TRBV28 with TRBJ2-7; 10 bases map to TRBD2. J lost 6 bases, V lost 3 bases, and 11 bases had no gene match. Germline loops: CDR1 MDHEN, CDR2 SYDVKM. The CDR3 extends over 16 amino acids. The CDR3 sequence: CASSFLLAGGRVEQYF. The CDR3, as DNA: TGTGCCAGCAGTTTCCTTTTAGCGGGAGGTAGGGTCGAGCAGTACTTC.

This clone was picked up many times. This rearrangement joins TRBV28 to TRBJ2-5, with D perhaps TRBD2 (6 bases). CDR1 is MDHEN, CDR2 SYDVKM, per germline. Trimming left V 3 bases short and J 2 bases short, with 13 bases between. The CDR3 totals 15 residues. The CDR3 region has the DNA TGTGCCAGCAGTTTGGGGGGACGGCAGCAAGAGACCCAGTACTTC. Its translation is CASSLGGRQQETQYF.

J is TRBJ2-7 and V is TRBV5-1; TRBD2 matches at 9 bases. The germline CDR1 and CDR2 sequences are SGHRS and YFSETQ. The CDR3 is made up of 15 amino acids. J lost 6 bases, V lost 1 base, and 8 bases had no gene match. CDR3 in amino acids: CASSLREAGGFEQYF. CDR3 DNA: TGCGCCAGCAGCTTGAGGGAAGCGGGAGGTTTCGAGCAGTACTTC.

Turning to this clone: A read error may explain this, as a much larger clone is one base away. V is TRBV11-3 and J is TRBJ2-6; D gene ambiguous. The CDR3 is made up of 13 amino acids. V was cut by 1 base and J by 3 bases, with 1 base left in between. Per germline, CDR1 SGHNT and CDR2 YENEEA. The CDR3 is CASSLGGANVLTF. The CDR3 region has the DNA TGTGCCAGCAGCTTAGGTGGGGCCAACGTCCTGACTTTC.

The chain joins TRBV6-1 to TRBJ1-5; tentatively, D is TRBD1 (5 bases). CDR3 length: 16 amino acids. Germline V lookup: CDR1 MNHNS, CDR2 SASEGT. V was pared by 4 bases and J by 0 bases, with 13 bases between. Written as DNA, the CDR3 is TGTGCCAGCAGTGGGACTGACAGTTATAGCAATCAGCCCCAGCATTTT. This sequence encodes CASSGTDSYSNQPQHF.

This chain uses TRBV18 with TRBJ2-1; 13 positions agree with TRBD2. CDR1 KGHSH and CDR2 LQKENI come from the germline V gene. The J segment lost 7 bases and the V segment lost 5 bases, leaving 8 bases of the junction unmatched. This CDR3 comprises 16 residues. In DNA, the CDR3 is TGTGCCAGCTCAGGCGGACTAGCGGGAGCTGGAAATGAGCAGTTCTTC. Its translation: CASSGGLAGAGNEQFF.

The rearrangement links TRBV13 to TRBJ1-5, with D unclear. Germline values: CDR1 PRHDT, CDR2 FYEKMQ (reference sequence). This CDR3 is 12 amino acids long. Trimming took off 3 bases at V and 9 bases at J, with 9 bases between the two ends. CDR3 bases: TGTGCCAGCAGCTTCCATAGGGCGCCCCAGCATTTT. Its translation is CASSFHRAPQHF.

In this sample, this clone turned up once. The gene calls are TRBV19 and TRBJ2-1, with D possibly TRBD2 on 5 matching bases. Trimming left V 6 bases short and J 6 bases short, with 18 bases between. The CDR3 has 15 amino acids. CDR1 LNHDA and CDR2 SQIVND come from the germline V gene (reference sequence). The CDR3 loop reads CASSDRSTSGNEQFF. The DNA of the CDR3 is TGTGCCAGTAGCGACCGGAGTACCAGCGGCAATGAGCAGTTCTTC.

The V call is TRBV7-2, the J call TRBJ2-3; D is possibly TRBD1 or TRBD2 (5 bases each). V was clipped by 1 base and J by 0 bases, with 8 bases between them. The CDR3 contains 15 residues. Germline V gene lookup returns CDR1 SGHTA and CDR2 FQGNSA. CDR3 DNA: TGTGCCAGCAGCTTAGACGGGGCGAGCACAGATACGCAGTATTTT. Translation gives CASSLDGASTDTQYF. The full variable domain, rest sourced from reference TRBV7-2 and TRBJ2-3, is GAGVSQSPSNKVTEKGKDVELRCDPISGHTALYWYRQSLGQGLEFLIYFQGNSAPDKSGLPSDRFSAERTGGSVSTLTIQRTQQEDSAVYLCASSLDGASTDTQYFGPGTRLTVL.